This note documents a single TCR beta chain sequence. Its matching antigen is unknown. Clones were read by immunoSEQ multiplex PCR, and TCRdb kept only the in-frame ones, dropping some. The table has about 48,000 clones, approximately 80% seen once; the top ten hold less than 20%. Germline V CDR1 and CDR2: MNHNY, SVGAGI (reference sequence). V was cut by 0 bases and J by 6 bases, with 14 bases left in between. The CDR3 consists of 15 residues. The sample originates from a study of T cells in localized non-small cell lung cancer. Study results and caveats: A median of roughly 52 of the top 100 tumor clones appeared in adjacent lung, which was paired and uninvolved. Because researchers sequenced only one region of the tumor, heterogeneity is still possible. Overall survival was longer when the density of T cells in the blood was higher. There was higher T cell clonality in uninvolved adjacent lung than in tumor, and it was highest there.

The sequence came from a man between 35 and 75 years old with stage I squamous cell lung carcinoma. The sequences come from peripheral blood, collected before any cancer treatment. The V gene is TRBV6-6, the J gene TRBJ1-1; a weak D match, TRBD1 (6 bases). The CDR3 loop reads CASSYSDRGRSEAFF. CDR3 nucleotides: TGTGCCAGCAGTTACTCGGACAGAGGTCGATCTGAAGCTTTCTTT.